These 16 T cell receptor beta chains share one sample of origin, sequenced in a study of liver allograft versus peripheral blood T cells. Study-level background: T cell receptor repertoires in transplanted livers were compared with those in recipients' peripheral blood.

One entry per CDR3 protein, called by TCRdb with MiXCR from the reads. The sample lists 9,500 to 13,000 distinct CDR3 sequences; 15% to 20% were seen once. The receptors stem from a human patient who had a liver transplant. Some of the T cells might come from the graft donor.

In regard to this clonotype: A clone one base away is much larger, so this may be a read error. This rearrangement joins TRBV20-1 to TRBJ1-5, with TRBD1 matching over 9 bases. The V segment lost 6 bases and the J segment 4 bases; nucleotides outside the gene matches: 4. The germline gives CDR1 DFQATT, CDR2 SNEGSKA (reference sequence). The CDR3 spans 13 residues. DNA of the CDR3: TGCAGTGCCGATGACAGGGGGAATCAGCCCCAGCATTTT. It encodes CSADDRGNQPQHF.

Written as DNA, the CDR3 is TGTGCCAGCAGAGAAGTAAACACTGAAGCTTTCTTT. It yields the protein CASREVNTEAFF. This chain uses TRBV28 with TRBJ1-1; D uncertain. CDR3 length equals 12 residues. Per the germline V gene, CDR1 is MDHEN and CDR2 is SYDVKM. Trimming took off 6 bases at V and 2 bases at J, with 7 bases between the two ends.

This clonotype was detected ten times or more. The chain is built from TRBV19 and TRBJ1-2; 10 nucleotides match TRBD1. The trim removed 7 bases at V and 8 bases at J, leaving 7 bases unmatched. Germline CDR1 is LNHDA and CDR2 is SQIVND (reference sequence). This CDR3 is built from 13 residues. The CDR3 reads CASTDRDRGGYTF. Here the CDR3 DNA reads TGTGCCAGTACCGACCGGGACAGGGGAGGCTACACCTTC.

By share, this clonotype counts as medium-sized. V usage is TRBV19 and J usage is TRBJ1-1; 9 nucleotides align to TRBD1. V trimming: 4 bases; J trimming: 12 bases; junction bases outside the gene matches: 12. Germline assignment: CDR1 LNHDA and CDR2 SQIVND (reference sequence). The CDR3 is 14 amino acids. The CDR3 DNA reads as TGTGCCAGTAGTAGCCTCCGGGACAGGGTCTACCCTTTCTTT. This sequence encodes CASSSLRDRVYPFF.

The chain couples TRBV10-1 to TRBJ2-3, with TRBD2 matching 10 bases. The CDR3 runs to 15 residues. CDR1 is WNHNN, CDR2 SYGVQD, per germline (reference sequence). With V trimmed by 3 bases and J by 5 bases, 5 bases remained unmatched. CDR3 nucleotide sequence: TGCGCCAGCAGTGACCCTAGCGGGGGAGTAGATACGCAGTATTTT. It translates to CASSDPSGGVDTQYF.

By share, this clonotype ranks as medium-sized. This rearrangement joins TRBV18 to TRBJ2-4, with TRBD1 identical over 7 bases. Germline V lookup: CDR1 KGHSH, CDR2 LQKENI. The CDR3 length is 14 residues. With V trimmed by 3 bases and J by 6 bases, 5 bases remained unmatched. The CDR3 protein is CASSPSGTVNIQYF. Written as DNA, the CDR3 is TGTGCCAGCTCACCTTCCGGGACAGTAAACATTCAGTACTTC.

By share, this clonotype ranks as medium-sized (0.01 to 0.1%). The CDR3 sequence is CASRAARTGANVLTF. DNA of the CDR3: TGTGCCAGCCGTGCTGCCCGTACTGGGGCCAACGTCCTGACTTTC. The chain is built from TRBV6-5 and TRBJ2-6; the D is unclear. The germline V gene has CDR1 MNHEY and CDR2 SVGAGI. Between the trimmed V and J ends, which lost 8 bases and 2 bases, there was a span of 13 bases. CDR3 length equals 15 residues.

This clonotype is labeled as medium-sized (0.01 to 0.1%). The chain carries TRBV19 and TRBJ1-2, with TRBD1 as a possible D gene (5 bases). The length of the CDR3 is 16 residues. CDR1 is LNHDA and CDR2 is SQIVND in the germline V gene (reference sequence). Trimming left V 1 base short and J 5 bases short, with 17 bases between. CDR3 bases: TGTGCCAGTAGTATAGCCGGTTCACAGGCTGGGTATGGCTACACCTTC. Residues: CASSIAGSQAGYGYTF.

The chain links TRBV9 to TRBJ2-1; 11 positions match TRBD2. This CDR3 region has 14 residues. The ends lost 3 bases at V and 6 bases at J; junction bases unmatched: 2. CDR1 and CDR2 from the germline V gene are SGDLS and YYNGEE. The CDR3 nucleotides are TGTGCCAGCAGCGCGGGACTAGCGGTCAATGAGCAGTTCTTC. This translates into CASSAGLAVNEQFF. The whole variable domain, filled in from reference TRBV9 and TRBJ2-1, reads DSGVTQTPKHLITATGQRVTLRCSPRSGDLSVYWYQQSLDQGLQFLIQYYNGEERAKGNILERFSAQQFPDLHSELNLSSLELGDSALYFCASSAGLAVNEQFFGPGTRLTVL.

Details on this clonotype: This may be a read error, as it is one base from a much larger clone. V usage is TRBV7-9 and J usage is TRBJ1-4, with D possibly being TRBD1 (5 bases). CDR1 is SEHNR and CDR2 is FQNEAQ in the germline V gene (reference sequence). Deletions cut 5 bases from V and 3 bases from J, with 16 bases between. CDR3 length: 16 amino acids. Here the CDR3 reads CASSPDLGAPNEKLFF. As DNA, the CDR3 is TGTGCCAGCAGCCCGGACTTAGGGGCGCCTAATGAAAAACTGTTTTTT. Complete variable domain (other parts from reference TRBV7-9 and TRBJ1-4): DTGVSQNPRHKITKRGQNVTFRCDPISEHNRLYWYRQTLGQGPEFLTYFQNEAQLEKSRLLSDRFSAERPKGSFSTLEIQRTEQGDSAMYLCASSPDLGAPNEKLFFGSGTQLSVL.

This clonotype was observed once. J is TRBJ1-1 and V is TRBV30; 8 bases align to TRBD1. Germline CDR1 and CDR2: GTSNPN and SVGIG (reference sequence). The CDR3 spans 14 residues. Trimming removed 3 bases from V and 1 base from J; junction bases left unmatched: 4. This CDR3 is CAWSPGQENTEAFF. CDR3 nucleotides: TGTGCCTGGAGCCCGGGACAGGAGAACACTGAAGCTTTCTTT.

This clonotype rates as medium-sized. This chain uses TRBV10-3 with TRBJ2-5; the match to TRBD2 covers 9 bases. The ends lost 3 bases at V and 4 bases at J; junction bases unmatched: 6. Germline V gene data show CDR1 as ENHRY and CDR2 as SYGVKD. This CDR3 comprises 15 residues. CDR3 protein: CAISDGREGAETQYF. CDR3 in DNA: TGTGCCATCAGTGACGGGCGGGAGGGCGCAGAGACCCAGTACTTC.

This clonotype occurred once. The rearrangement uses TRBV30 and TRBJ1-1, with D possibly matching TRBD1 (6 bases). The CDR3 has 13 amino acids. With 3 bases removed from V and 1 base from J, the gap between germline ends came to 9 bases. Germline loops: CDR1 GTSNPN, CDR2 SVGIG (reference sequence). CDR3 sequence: CAWSLQGNTEAFF. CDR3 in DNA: TGTGCCTGGAGCCTACAGGGGAACACTGAAGCTTTCTTT.

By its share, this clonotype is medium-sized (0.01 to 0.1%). Here the CDR3 reads CASLAGAPTEAFF. The CDR3 DNA sequence: TGTGCCAGCCTTGCGGGGGCGCCCACTGAAGCTTTCTTT. The gene calls are TRBV6-1 and TRBJ1-1; D perhaps matches TRBD1 (6 bases). The V end was cut by 8 bases, the J end by 4 bases, with 14 bases between. This CDR3 comprises 13 residues. Germline V gives CDR1 MNHNS, CDR2 SASEGT.

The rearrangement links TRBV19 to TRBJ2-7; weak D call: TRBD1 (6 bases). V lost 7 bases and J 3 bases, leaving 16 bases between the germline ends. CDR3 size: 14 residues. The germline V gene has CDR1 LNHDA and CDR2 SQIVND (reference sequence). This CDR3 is CASNHRERNYEQYF. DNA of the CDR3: TGTGCCAGTAACCACAGGGAGAGGAACTACGAGCAGTACTTC.

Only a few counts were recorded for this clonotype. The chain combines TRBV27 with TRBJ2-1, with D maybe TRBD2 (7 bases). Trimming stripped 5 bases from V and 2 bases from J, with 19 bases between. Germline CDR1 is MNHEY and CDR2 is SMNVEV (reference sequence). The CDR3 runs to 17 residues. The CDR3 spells CASSTTQGGATYNEQFF. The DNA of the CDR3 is TGTGCCAGCAGTACGACCCAAGGGGGGGCGACCTACAATGAGCAGTTCTTC.